Listed below are T cell receptor beta chains from one sample, sequenced in a study of blood T cell repertoires in COVID-19. The data were produced by immunoSEQ multiplex PCR, yet TCRdb's version contains in-frame clones alone and is incomplete. The sample carries about 90,000 clones, roughly nine tenths recorded once. The sample comprised peripheral blood. These receptors all stem from a human donor with active COVID-19. The donor label of this sample is uncertain. Each CDR3 is given with its conserved first and last residue. The D gene is left open where the match is weak. Size is stated for part of the rows, as once, few or many counts, or as a class when the clone is expanded.

v_gene	d_gene	abundance	j_gene	CDR3aa	CDR3nt
TRBV24-1	TRBD2	.	TRBJ2-5	CATSDWTLGGSETQYF	TGTGCCACCAGTGATTGGACCCTCGGGGGGAGTGAGACCCAGTACTTC
TRBV5-8	TRBD2	large	TRBJ2-2	CASSISSGGAVTGELFF	TGTGCCAGCAGCATCTCTAGCGGGGGGGCCGTCACCGGGGAGCTGTTTTTT
TRBV6-5	.	.	TRBJ1-5	CASSNPTVDSQPQHF	TGTGCCAGCAGTAACCCGACCGTGGACAGCCAGCCCCAGCATTTT
TRBV6-2/TRBV6-3	.	.	TRBJ2-5	CASSPLARVQETQYF	TGTGCCAGCAGCCCCCTCGCCAGGGTCCAAGAGACCCAGTACTTC
TRBV6-5	TRBD1	.	TRBJ2-1	CASSLQGAYYEQFF	TGTGCCAGCAGTTTACAGGGGGCTTATTATGAGCAGTTCTTC
TRBV12-3/TRBV12-4	.	.	TRBJ2-7	CASSLDSSYEQYF	TGTGCCAGCAGTTTAGACAGCTCCTACGAGCAGTACTTC
TRBV18	TRBD1	few	TRBJ1-4	CASSPGDRGFTNEKLFF	TGTGCCAGCTCACCGGGGGACAGGGGTTTCACTAATGAAAAACTGTTTTTT
TRBV24-1	TRBD1	.	TRBJ2-5	CATSDTKTGEETQYF	TGTGCCACCAGTGATACTAAAACAGGGGAAGAGACCCAGTACTTC
TRBV7-9	.	.	TRBJ2-7	CASSLVGGYEQYF	TGTGCCAGCAGCTTAGTTGGAGGTTACGAGCAGTACTTC
TRBV2	.	.	TRBJ2-3	CASSDSLRSGFFSDTQYF	TGTGCCAGCAGTGACTCGCTTAGGTCGGGGTTTTTTTCAGATACGCAGTATTTT
TRBV7-8	.	.	TRBJ2-5	CASSFFTSGAQETQYF	TGTGCCAGCAGCTTTTTTACTTCAGGGGCCCAAGAGACCCAGTACTTC
TRBV14	TRBD1	once	TRBJ1-4	CASSHATGGANEKLFF	TGTGCCAGCAGCCATGCCACAGGGGGAGCTAATGAAAAACTGTTTTTT
TRBV29-1	TRBD2	.	TRBJ2-2	CSVPGTSNTGELFF	TGCAGCGTCCCCGGGACTAGCAACACCGGGGAGCTGTTTTTT
TRBV5-1	.	once	TRBJ2-1	CASSLWGDPTGISYNEQFF	TGCGCCAGCAGCTTGTGGGGGGACCCAACAGGAATCTCCTACAATGAGCAGTTCTTC
TRBV3-1/TRBV3-2	TRBD1	.	TRBJ2-1	CASSQDVVPDRGQFF	TGTGCCAGCAGCCAAGATGTGGTTCCGGACAGGGGGCAGTTCTTC
TRBV6-1	.	.	TRBJ1-2	CASSEVVPNSYGYTF	TGTGCCAGCAGTGAGGTTGTCCCAAACTCCTATGGCTACACCTTC
TRBV19	TRBD1	.	TRBJ1-5	CASSIDRDSPLSSNQPQHF	TGTGCCAGTAGTATAGACCGGGACAGCCCTCTTAGTAGCAATCAGCCCCAGCATTTT
TRBV19	TRBD1	.	TRBJ1-5	CASTRNDRDPNQPQHF	TGTGCCAGTACCAGGAACGACAGGGACCCCAATCAGCCCCAGCATTTT
TRBV6-5	TRBD1	.	TRBJ2-7	CASWGQTYEQYF	TGTGCCAGCTGGGGACAGACCTACGAGCAGTACTTC
TRBV7-9	.	few	TRBJ1-6	CASSTLTGPWENSPLHF	TGTGCCAGCAGCACACTAACGGGTCCCTGGGAGAATTCACCCCTCCACTTT
TRBV5-1	TRBD2	once	TRBJ2-1	CASSLALATSGATNEQFF	TGCGCCAGCAGCTTGGCCCTCGCTACTAGCGGGGCAACCAATGAGCAGTTCTTC
TRBV29-1	.	.	TRBJ1-4	CSALQPFGDEKLFF	TGCAGCGCACTCCAACCGTTCGGGGATGAAAAACTGTTTTTT
TRBV3-1/TRBV3-2	.	once	TRBJ1-5	CASSQGGGAPHF	TGTGCCAGCAGCCAAGGTGGGGGGGCCCCACATTTT
TRBV5-6	.	few	TRBJ1-1	CASSPPQGTTEAFF	TGTGCCAGCAGCCCCCCCCAGGGGACCACTGAAGCTTTCTTT
TRBV6-4	.	.	TRBJ2-3	CASSLLAGARGDTQYF	TGTGCCAGCAGTCTCCTTGCGGGGGCCCGGGGAGATACGCAGTATTTT
TRBV7-2	TRBD2	.	TRBJ2-3	CASSLSSGEQYTQYF	TGTGCCAGCAGCTTGTCTAGCGGGGAACAGTATACGCAGTATTTT
TRBV28	.	.	TRBJ1-1	CASSLSLENTEAFF	TGTGCCAGCAGCCTTTCCTTAGAGAACACTGAAGCTTTCTTT